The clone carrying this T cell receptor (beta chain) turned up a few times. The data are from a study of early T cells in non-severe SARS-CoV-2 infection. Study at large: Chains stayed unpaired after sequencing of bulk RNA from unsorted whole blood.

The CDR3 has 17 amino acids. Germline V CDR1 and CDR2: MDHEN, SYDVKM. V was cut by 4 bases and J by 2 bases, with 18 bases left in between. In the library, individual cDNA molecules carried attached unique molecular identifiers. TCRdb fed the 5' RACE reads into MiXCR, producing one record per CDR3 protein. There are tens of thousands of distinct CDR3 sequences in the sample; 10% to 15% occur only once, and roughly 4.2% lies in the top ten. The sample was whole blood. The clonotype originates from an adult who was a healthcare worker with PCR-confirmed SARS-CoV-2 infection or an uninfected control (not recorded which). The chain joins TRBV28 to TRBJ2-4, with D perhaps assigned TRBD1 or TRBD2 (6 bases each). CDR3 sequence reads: CASSWAGPRGPKNIQYF. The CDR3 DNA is TGTGCCAGCAGTTGGGCCGGACCCCGGGGGCCCAAAAACATTCAGTACTTC.